This passage covers 4 T cell receptor beta chains from one sample sequenced in a study of beta chain features in type 1 diabetes. All of the isolated RNA was reverse transcribed, so expressed TCRB transcripts were sequenced. Some clones are missing from TCRdb's copy, which holds only in-frame ones; the method was immunoSEQ multiplex PCR. Of about 320,000 clones in the sample, approximately 14% were seen once. The sequencing input was central memory CD4+ T cells from blood. Receptors were obtained from a man under 40 in good health.

This clone has only a few counts. The chain recombines TRBV5-6 with TRBJ1-2, with 9 bases lining up with TRBD1. J was trimmed by 4 bases and V by 4 bases; bases with no gene match: 5. Germline V lookup: CDR1 SGHDT, CDR2 YYEEEE. This CDR3 is built from 14 residues. In DNA, the CDR3 is TGTGCCAGCAGCCCGGACAGGGGAGGCTATGGCTACACCTTC. Translating gives CASSPDRGGYGYTF. The full variable domain, its missing parts supplied by reference TRBV5-6 and TRBJ1-2, is DAGVTQSPTHLIKTRGQQVTLRCSPKSGHDTVSWYQQALGQGPQFIFQYYEEEERQRGNFPDRFSGHQFPNYSSELNVNALLLGDSALYLCASSPDRGGYGYTFGSGTRLTVV.

The genes are TRBV19 and TRBJ2-5; 8 bases are a match to TRBD2. The junction had 6 bases not matched to a gene; V was cut back by 4 bases and J by 5 bases. Looked up from germline, CDR1 is LNHDA and CDR2 is SQIVND (reference sequence). The CDR3 has 14 amino acids. The CDR3 protein is CASSRRGGRETQYF. The CDR3 DNA reads TGTGCCAGTAGTAGACGGGGGGGCAGGGAGACCCAGTACTTC. Combining the CDR3 with reference TRBV19 and TRBJ2-5 gives the whole variable domain DGGITQSPKYLFRKEGQNVTLSCEQNLNHDAMYWYRQDPGQGLRLIYYSQIVNDFQKGDIAEGYSVSREKKESFPLTVTSAQKNPTAFYLCASSRRGGRETQYFGPGTRLLVL.

For the CDR3, the DNA is TGCGCCAGCAGCCAAGATTTGGACAGTACCTACGAGCAGTACTTC. This encodes CASSQDLDSTYEQYF. The chain is built from TRBV4-3 and TRBJ2-7; D is possibly TRBD1 (6 bases). The germline V gene has CDR1 LGHNA and CDR2 YSLEER. The CDR3 has 15 amino acids. V lost 0 bases, J lost 2 bases, and 11 bases lay in between.

The V gene is TRBV29-1, the J gene TRBJ2-5, with D unclear. Trimming stripped 5 bases from V and 5 bases from J, with 9 bases between. Germline CDR1 is SQVTM and CDR2 is ANQGSEA. The CDR3 loop spans 11 amino acids. The CDR3: CSVKRSETQYF. The CDR3 DNA reads TGCAGCGTTAAGAGGTCGGAGACCCAGTACTTC.